The rows below give T cell receptor beta chains drawn from one sample of a study of blood T cell repertoires in COVID-19. Profiled with immunoSEQ multiplex PCR; TCRdb holds only in-frame clones, not every one. The data show approximately 150,000 clones, about nine tenths seen once. The sample taken for sequencing was peripheral blood. The receptors here all came from a woman between 65 and 79 years old with acute or convalescent COVID-19. The CDR3 runs from the conserved cysteine through the conserved F or W. Each record gives: V gene, D gene, clone size, J gene, CDR3 DNA, CDR3 protein. A D gene is named only where the DNA matches it firmly. Where a row states a size, it is once, few, many or the class of an expanded clone; other rows omit it.

V gene: TRBV19; D gene: TRBD1; clone size: once; J gene: TRBJ1-1; CDR3 DNA: TGTGCCAGTGCGACGGGACCAGGGGGTACGGCTGAAGCTTTCTTT; CDR3 protein: CASATGPGGTAEAFF
V gene: TRBV30; D gene: NA; clone size: NA; J gene: TRBJ1-1; CDR3 DNA: TGTGCCTGGAGCAGGGGAAGTGGCACTGAAGCTTTCTTT; CDR3 protein: CAWSRGSGTEAFF
V gene: TRBV4-1; D gene: NA; clone size: NA; J gene: TRBJ2-1; CDR3 DNA: TGCGCCAGCAGCCAAGATCTGGGGGCAAATGAGCAGTTCTTC; CDR3 protein: CASSQDLGANEQFF
V gene: TRBV20-1; D gene: NA; clone size: NA; J gene: TRBJ2-3; CDR3 DNA: TGCAGTGCTAGCAGTGATACGCAGTATTTT; CDR3 protein: CSASSDTQYF
V gene: TRBV28; D gene: NA; clone size: NA; J gene: TRBJ1-5; CDR3 DNA: TGTGCCATACGGCAGGGTAGTCAGCCCCAGCATTTT; CDR3 protein: CAIRQGSQPQHF
V gene: TRBV5-1; D gene: TRBD2; clone size: NA; J gene: TRBJ2-5; CDR3 DNA: TGCGCCAGCAGCTTGGATAGCGGGGGGGCCTCTAACTTGGACTTC; CDR3 protein: CASSLDSGGASNLDF
V gene: TRBV28; D gene: NA; clone size: NA; J gene: TRBJ2-2; CDR3 DNA: TGTGCCAGCGGAGGGCTGAGAACGAACACCGGGGAGCTGTTTTTT; CDR3 protein: CASGGLRTNTGELFF
V gene: TRBV12-3/TRBV12-4; D gene: NA; clone size: once; J gene: TRBJ1-1; CDR3 DNA: TGTGCCAGCAGCCTCGCGGGGGGCGGTTACGCTTTCTTT; CDR3 protein: CASSLAGGGYAFF
V gene: TRBV19; D gene: NA; clone size: NA; J gene: TRBJ1-5; CDR3 DNA: TGTGCCAGTAGTATACCCCGCAGGCCCCAGCATTTT; CDR3 protein: CASSIPRRPQHF
V gene: TRBV2; D gene: TRBD1; clone size: NA; J gene: TRBJ2-5; CDR3 DNA: TGTGCCAGCAGTGGGGGGACAGGGTTTGGGGAGACCCAGTACTTC; CDR3 protein: CASSGGTGFGETQYF
V gene: TRBV7-6; D gene: TRBD2; clone size: NA; J gene: TRBJ2-1; CDR3 DNA: TGTGCCAGCAGCTTAGCTATACCAGCGGGAGGTATCAGGAATGAGCAGTTCTTC; CDR3 protein: CASSLAIPAGGIRNEQFF
V gene: TRBV7-8; D gene: NA; clone size: NA; J gene: TRBJ2-7; CDR3 DNA: TGTGCCAGCAGCTTACGGCGCGGGACGTACTCCTACGAGCAGTACTTC; CDR3 protein: CASSLRRGTYSYEQYF
V gene: TRBV6-5; D gene: NA; clone size: NA; J gene: TRBJ1-6; CDR3 DNA: TGTGCCAGCAGTTACATGACAGGACCTAATTCACCCCTCCACTTT; CDR3 protein: CASSYMTGPNSPLHF
V gene: TRBV6-5; D gene: NA; clone size: NA; J gene: TRBJ1-5; CDR3 DNA: TGTGCCATCGAGCCACTCGGGGATCAGCCCCAGCATTTT; CDR3 protein: CAIEPLGDQPQHF
V gene: TRBV7-9; D gene: TRBD1; clone size: NA; J gene: TRBJ1-2; CDR3 DNA: TGTGCCAGCAGCTTCGACAGGGGGAAACTCTATGGCTACACCTTC; CDR3 protein: CASSFDRGKLYGYTF
V gene: TRBV19; D gene: TRBD1; clone size: NA; J gene: TRBJ2-1; CDR3 DNA: TGTGCCAGTAGTAGGAGGACAGGCTCCTACAATGAGCAGTTCTTC; CDR3 protein: CASSRRTGSYNEQFF